This entry lists 8 T cell receptor beta chains sequenced from one sample in a study of cytomegalovirus exposure and HLA in healthy donors. PCR primers comprised 60 Vbeta and 13 Jbeta primers. TCRdb keeps only in-frame clones here, not all; method: immunoSEQ multiplex PCR. The data contain 90,000 to 120,000 clones, roughly 80% of them singletons. Sequenced sample: PBMCs. The receptor source for this set is a man aged 25 to 45 in good health and CMV-seronegative.

The chain recombines TRBV10-2 with TRBJ2-5; no clear D gene. Germline CDR1 WSHSY, CDR2 SAAADI. The germline V and J ends were trimmed by 3 bases and 5 bases, with 13 bases remaining between them. CDR3 size: 14 residues. In nucleotides, the CDR3 is TGCGCCAGCAGTGACGTACGGGTTCAGGAGACCCAGTACTTC. It specifies CASSDVRVQETQYF.

The chain employs TRBV28 and TRBJ2-1, with TRBD2 matching 13 bases. The CDR3 totals 15 residues. Trimming at V came to 10 bases and at J to 2 bases, leaving 5 bases not matched to a gene. CDR1 and CDR2 from the germline V gene are MDHEN and SYDVKM. CDR3 DNA: TGTGCCATCGGACTAGCGGGGGAAGCCTACAATGAGCAGTTCTTC. This translates into CAIGLAGEAYNEQFF.

The chain uses TRBV6-1 and TRBJ1-1, with 9 bases that match TRBD1. CDR1 is MNHNS and CDR2 is SASEGT in the germline V gene. This CDR3 region has 15 residues. Trimming cost V 0 bases and J 7 bases; bases outside gene matches: 6. CDR3 DNA sequence: TGTGCCAGCAGTGAAGCCTTACAGGGGGCTGGTGAAGCTTTCTTT. Translated, it gives CASSEALQGAGEAFF.

This chain uses TRBV10-2 with TRBJ1-2, with 7 nucleotides matching TRBD1. The junction had 4 bases not matched to a gene; V was cut back by 8 bases and J by 7 bases. Germline assignment: CDR1 WSHSY and CDR2 SAAADI. This CDR3 has 11 residues. In nucleotides, the CDR3 is TGCGCCAGCGGAACAGGGGTTGGCTACACCTTC. This translates into CASGTGVGYTF.

This clone has a single count. This chain connects TRBV27 to TRBJ2-7; D gene uncertain. The V end was cut by 3 bases, the J end by 6 bases, with 3 bases between. This CDR3 has 10 residues. The germline CDR1 and CDR2 sequences are MNHEY and SMNVEV (reference sequence). The CDR3 nucleotides are TGTGCCAGCAGTTTCAGCGAGCAGTACTTC. Amino acid sequence: CASSFSEQYF.

This chain connects TRBV5-1 to TRBJ2-5, with 11 bases aligning to TRBD2. Germline V gene sequence: CDR1 SGHRS, CDR2 YFSETQ. Trimming at V came to 4 bases and at J to 4 bases, leaving 9 bases not matched to a gene. This CDR3 is built from 16 residues. The CDR3 coding sequence is TGCGCCAGCAGCACCAATACCGGGACTAGCGGAGAGACCCAGTACTTC. Its translation is CASSTNTGTSGETQYF.

The rearrangement uses TRBV27 and TRBJ1-2; 7 nucleotides match TRBD1. V dropped 5 bases and J dropped 7; count of bases not matched to a gene: 4. The CDR3 totals 12 residues. The germline CDR1 and CDR2 sequences are MNHEY and SMNVEV (reference sequence). The CDR3 reads CASSTTGTGYTF. CDR3 in DNA: TGTGCCAGCAGTACGACAGGGACTGGCTACACCTTC.

This clone was observed a single time. This chain links TRBV19 with TRBJ1-5; TRBD1 matches 7 bases. CDR1 LNHDA and CDR2 SQIVND come from the germline V gene (reference sequence). The V segment lost 6 bases and the J segment 3 bases; nucleotides outside the gene matches: 5. The CDR3 spans 14 residues. CDR3: CASSLGTDNQPQHF. The CDR3 nucleotides read TGTGCCAGTAGCCTTGGGACAGACAATCAGCCCCAGCATTTT.